This TCR beta chain was captured by sequencing in a study of patients and donors after allogeneic stem cell transplantation. Each CDR3 protein gets one entry after TCRdb re-called the RT-PCR reads with MiXCR. The data hold some 90,000 distinct CDR3 sequences, with 40% to 60% observed a single time. The CDR3 sequence is 15 residues long. The germline V gene encodes CDR1 LGHNA and CDR2 YSLEER. V dropped 0 bases and J dropped 11; count of bases not matched to a gene: 12. The receptor was derived from a human donor who was either an allogeneic HSCT recipient or a stem cell or donor lymphocyte infusion donor (not recorded which). It is not recorded whose cells these are; they may come from a transplant donor. V usage is TRBV4-3 and J usage is TRBJ1-2, with TRBD1 matching over 7 bases. Sequencing was performed on blood, either unsorted or a sorted T cell fraction (not recorded which). CDR3 bases: TGCGCCAGCAGCCAAGATCCCACAGGGGATTTACCATACACCTTC. Amino acid sequence: CASSQDPTGDLPYTF.